The T cell receptor beta chain described here comes from a study of regulatory T cells in long-lasting Graves disease. The time point here: newly diagnosed GD, antithyroid drugs for less than 3 months. Making the TCR library involved RNA that had been extracted from PBMCs. The CDR3 is 11 residues long. V lost 7 bases and J 6 bases, leaving 9 bases between the germline ends. Per germline, CDR1 MNHNS and CDR2 SASEGT. Researchers made TCR beta libraries by using iRepertoire HTBI primers and running Arm-PCR on CDR3 regions. TCRdb analysed the multiplex PCR reads with MiXCR anew, one entry per CDR3 protein. The sample has some 560,000 distinct CDR3 sequences; 15% to 20% are singletons. This clonotype has at least ten counts. The sample was also reused in another study, on T cells in Graves' hyperthyroidism and ophthalmopathy. That investigation notes: Progression to ophthalmopathy was predicted a median of roughly 6.6 months early.

This specimen consisted of peripheral blood mononuclear cells (PBMCs), obtained at new diagnosis, from a patient treated with antithyroid drugs. This sequence originates from a woman aged 40 to 65 with Graves disease. The chain carries TRBV6-1 and TRBJ1-2; D may be TRBD1 (5 bases). The DNA of the CDR3 is TGTGCCAGCACCCAGGGCCATGGCTACACCTTC. This codes for CASTQGHGYTF.